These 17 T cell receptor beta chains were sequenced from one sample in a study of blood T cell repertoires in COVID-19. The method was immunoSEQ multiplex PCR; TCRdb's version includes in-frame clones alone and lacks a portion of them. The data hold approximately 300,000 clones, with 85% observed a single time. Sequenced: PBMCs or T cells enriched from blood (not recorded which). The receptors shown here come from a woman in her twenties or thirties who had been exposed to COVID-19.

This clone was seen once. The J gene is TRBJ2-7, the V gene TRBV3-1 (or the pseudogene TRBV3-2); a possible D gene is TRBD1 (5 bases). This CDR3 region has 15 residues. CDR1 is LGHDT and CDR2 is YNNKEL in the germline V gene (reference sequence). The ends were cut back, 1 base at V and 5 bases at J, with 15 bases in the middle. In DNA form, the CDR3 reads TGTGCCAGCAGCCAAGGCAATCAGGGCGCCCACGAGCAGTACTTC. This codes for CASSQGNQGAHEQYF.

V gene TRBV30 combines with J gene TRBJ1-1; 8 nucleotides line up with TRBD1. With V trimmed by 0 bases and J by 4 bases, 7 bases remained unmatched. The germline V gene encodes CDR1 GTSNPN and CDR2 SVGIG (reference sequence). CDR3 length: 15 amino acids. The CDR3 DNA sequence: TGTGCCTGGAGTGTACAAACAGGGGGGGGCACTGAAGCTTTCTTT. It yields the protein CAWSVQTGGGTEAFF.

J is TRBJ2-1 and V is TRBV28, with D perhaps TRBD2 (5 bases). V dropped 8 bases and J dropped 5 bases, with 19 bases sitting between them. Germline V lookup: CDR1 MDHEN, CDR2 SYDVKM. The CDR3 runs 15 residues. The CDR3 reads CASLSPPVANNEQFF. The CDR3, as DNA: TGTGCCAGCTTGTCCCCCCCGGTAGCGAACAATGAGCAGTTCTTC.

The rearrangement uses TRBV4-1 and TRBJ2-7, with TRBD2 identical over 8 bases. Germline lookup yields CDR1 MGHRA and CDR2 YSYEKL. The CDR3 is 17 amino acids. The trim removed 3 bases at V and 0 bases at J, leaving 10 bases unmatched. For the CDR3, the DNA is TGCGCCAGCAGCCACGCCTCTGGGAGCGGGGGCTCCTACGAGCAGTACTTC. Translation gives CASSHASGSGGSYEQYF.

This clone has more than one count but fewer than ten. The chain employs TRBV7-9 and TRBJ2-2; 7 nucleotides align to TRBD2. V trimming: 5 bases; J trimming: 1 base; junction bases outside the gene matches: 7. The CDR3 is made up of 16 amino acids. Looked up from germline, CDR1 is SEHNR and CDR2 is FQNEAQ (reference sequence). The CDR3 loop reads CASSHNTGGNTGELFF. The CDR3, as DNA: TGTGCCAGCAGCCACAACACGGGGGGGAACACCGGGGAGCTGTTTTTT.

CDR3 DNA sequence: TGTGCCAGCAGCTTGTATGTAGCGGGGGCCCAAGAGACCCAGTACTTC. This codes for CASSLYVAGAQETQYF. The rearrangement uses TRBV5-6 and TRBJ2-5, with 9 bases fitting TRBD2. CDR1 is SGHDT and CDR2 is YYEEEE in the germline V gene. J was trimmed by 1 base and V by 1 base; bases with no gene match: 5. The CDR3 covers 16 residues.

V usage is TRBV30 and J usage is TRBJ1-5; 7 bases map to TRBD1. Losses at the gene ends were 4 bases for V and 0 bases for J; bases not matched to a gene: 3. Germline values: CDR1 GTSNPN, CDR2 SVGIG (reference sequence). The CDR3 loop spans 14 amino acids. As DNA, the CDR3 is TGTGCCTGGAACCAGGGGGATAGCAATCAGCCCCAGCATTTT. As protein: CAWNQGDSNQPQHF.

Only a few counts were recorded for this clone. The CDR3 here is CASSLLHVSGVSGEQYF. The CDR3 nucleotides are TGTGCCAGCAGTTTATTGCATGTATCGGGAGTTAGTGGTGAGCAGTACTTC. This sequence joins TRBV28 and TRBJ2-7, with D possibly being TRBD2 (6 bases). From germline, CDR1 is MDHEN and CDR2 SYDVKM. Between the trimmed V and J ends, which lost 1 base and 7 bases, there was a span of 23 bases. CDR3 length: 17 amino acids. The full variable domain, with the rest looked up from reference TRBV28 and TRBJ2-7, is DVKVTQSSRYLVKRTGEKVFLECVQDMDHENMFWYRQDPGLGLRLIYFSYDVKMKEKGDIPEGYSVSREKKERFSLILESASTNQTSMYLCASSLLHVSGVSGEQYFGPGTRLTVT.

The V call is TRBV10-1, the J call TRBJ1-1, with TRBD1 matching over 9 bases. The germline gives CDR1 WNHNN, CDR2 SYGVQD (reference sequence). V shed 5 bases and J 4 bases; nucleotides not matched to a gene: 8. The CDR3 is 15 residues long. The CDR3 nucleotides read TGCGCCAGCAGTCGCGACAGGGGGGGTAGCACTGAAGCTTTCTTT. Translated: CASSRDRGGSTEAFF.

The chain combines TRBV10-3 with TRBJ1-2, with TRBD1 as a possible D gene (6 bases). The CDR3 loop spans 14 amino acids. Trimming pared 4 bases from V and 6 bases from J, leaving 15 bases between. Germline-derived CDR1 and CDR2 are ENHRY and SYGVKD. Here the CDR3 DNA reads TGTGCCATCAGTGCTTATTCTTACAGGGATGGCTACACCTTC. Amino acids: CAISAYSYRDGYTF.

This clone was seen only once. For the CDR3, the DNA is TGTGCCAGCAGTCCGGCAGGGGCCAAAAACATTCAGTACTTC. Translating it yields CASSPAGAKNIQYF. This chain connects TRBV28 to TRBJ2-4, with a tentative D call TRBD1 (5 bases). Between the trimmed V and J ends, which lost 5 bases and 1 base, there was a span of 9 bases. Germline CDR1 MDHEN, CDR2 SYDVKM. The CDR3 has 14 residues.

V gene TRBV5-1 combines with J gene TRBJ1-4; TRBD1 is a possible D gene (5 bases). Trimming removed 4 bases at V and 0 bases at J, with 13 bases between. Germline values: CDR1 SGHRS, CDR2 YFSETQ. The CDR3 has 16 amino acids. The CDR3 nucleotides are TGCGCCAGCAGCCTCGGACAAACCACAACTAATGAAAAACTGTTTTTT. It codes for CASSLGQTTTNEKLFF.

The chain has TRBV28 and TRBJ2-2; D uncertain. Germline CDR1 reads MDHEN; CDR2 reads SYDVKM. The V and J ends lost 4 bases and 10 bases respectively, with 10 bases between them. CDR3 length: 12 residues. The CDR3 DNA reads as TGTGCCAGCAGTTATCAGGTGCAGGAGCTGTTTTTT. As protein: CASSYQVQELFF.

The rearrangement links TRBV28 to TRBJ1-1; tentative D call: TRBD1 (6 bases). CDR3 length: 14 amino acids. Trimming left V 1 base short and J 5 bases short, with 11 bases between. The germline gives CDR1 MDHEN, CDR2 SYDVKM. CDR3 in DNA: TGTGCCAGCAGTTTATCAGCCCAGGGGACTGAAGCTTTCTTT. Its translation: CASSLSAQGTEAFF.

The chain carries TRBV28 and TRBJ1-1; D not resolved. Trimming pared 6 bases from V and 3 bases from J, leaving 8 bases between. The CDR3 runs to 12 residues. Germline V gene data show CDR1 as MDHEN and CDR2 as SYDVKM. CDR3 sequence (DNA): TGTGCCAGCAGAGAGAGGGACACTGAAGCTTTCTTT. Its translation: CASRERDTEAFF.

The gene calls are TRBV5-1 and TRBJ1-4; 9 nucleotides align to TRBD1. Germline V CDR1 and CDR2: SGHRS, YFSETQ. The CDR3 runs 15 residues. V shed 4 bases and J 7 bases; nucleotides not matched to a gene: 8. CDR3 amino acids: CASSPGGTGSEKLFF. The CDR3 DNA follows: TGCGCCAGCAGCCCAGGAGGGACAGGGTCTGAAAAACTGTTTTTT.

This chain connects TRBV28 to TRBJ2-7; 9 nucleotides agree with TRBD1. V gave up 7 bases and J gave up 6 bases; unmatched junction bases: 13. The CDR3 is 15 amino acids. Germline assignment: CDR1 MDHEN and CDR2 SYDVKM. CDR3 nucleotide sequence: TGTGCCAGCACCGCTGGGGAGGACAGGGGAGGCGAGCAGTACTTC. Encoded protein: CASTAGEDRGGEQYF.